This T cell receptor beta chain came from a study of early T cells in non-severe SARS-CoV-2 infection. This clonotype was recorded once. Molecules of cDNA were individually given unique molecular identifiers that were attached to them. MiXCR was run by TCRdb on the 5' RACE reads, yielding one entry per CDR3 protein. Of 79,000 or so distinct CDR3 sequences listed, over 10% are singletons. The CDR3 totals 16 residues. Germline assignment: CDR1 LGHNT and CDR2 FRNRAP. Trimming removed 6 bases from V and 2 bases from J; junction bases left unmatched: 10. J is TRBJ2-5 and V is TRBV12-5; 9 bases map to TRBD1. The specimen was whole blood. This sequence originates from an adult who was a healthcare worker with PCR-confirmed SARS-CoV-2 infection or an uninfected control (not recorded which). CDR3 protein: CASGMRDRAGQETQYF. The CDR3 nucleotides read TGTGCTAGTGGCATGCGGGACAGGGCTGGGCAAGAGACCCAGTACTTC.